The 26 T cell receptor beta chains given below trace back to one sample, sequenced in a study of CD8 T cells in Susac syndrome. Random hexamers served to reverse transcribe about 0.5 to 1 ug RNA. TCRdb reanalysed the immunoSEQ multiplex PCR reads using MiXCR and keeps one entry per CDR3 protein. The sample yields 120,000 or so distinct CDR3 sequences, around 94% seen once. The sample comprised CD8+ T cells from PBMCs. The receptors here all came from a human donor with Susac syndrome.

This rearrangement joins TRBV11-2 to TRBJ2-3; a possible D gene is TRBD2 (5 bases). Germline assignment: CDR1 SGHAT and CDR2 FQNNGV. The ends were cut back, 5 bases at V and 4 bases at J, with 19 bases in the middle. The CDR3 totals 16 residues. The CDR3 protein is CASSPLLVTYADTQYF. The CDR3 DNA follows: TGTGCCAGCAGCCCTTTACTAGTAACTTACGCAGATACGCAGTATTTT.

The chain carries TRBV30 and TRBJ2-7; 8 bases are shared with TRBD2. Trimming took 5 bases from V and 2 from J; bases not matched to a gene: 14. This CDR3 is built from 16 residues. Germline CDR1 and CDR2: GTSNPN and SVGIG (reference sequence). The CDR3 DNA reads TGTGCCTGGTCTCCCCTCCCGGGGGGGACGCCCTACGAGCAGTACTTC. This translates into CAWSPLPGGTPYEQYF.

The gene calls are TRBV5-6 and TRBJ2-7; TRBD2 aligns across 10 bases. Germline V gene data show CDR1 as SGHDT and CDR2 as YYEEEE. V shed 2 bases and J 0 bases; nucleotides not matched to a gene: 8. The CDR3 has 17 amino acids. The CDR3 region is CASSFGLAGVRSYEQYF. Written as DNA, the CDR3 is TGTGCCAGCAGCTTCGGGCTAGCGGGGGTACGCTCCTACGAGCAGTACTTC.

This chain connects TRBV5-6 to TRBJ2-2; TRBD1 might be the D (6 bases). The V end lost 2 bases, the J end lost 2 bases, and 10 bases lay between the germline ends. The CDR3 spans 15 residues. From germline, CDR1 is SGHDT and CDR2 YYEEEE. The CDR3 here is CASSFGTINTGELFF. Written as DNA, the CDR3 is TGTGCCAGCAGCTTTGGGACAATTAACACCGGGGAGCTGTTTTTT.

This clonotype was seen a single time. V usage is TRBV10-3 and J usage is TRBJ2-2; possibly TRBD2 for D (6 bases). The germline V gene encodes CDR1 ENHRY and CDR2 SYGVKD. Between the trimmed V and J ends, which lost 9 bases and 2 bases, there was a span of 13 bases. This CDR3 spans 14 amino acids. The DNA of the CDR3 is TGTGCCATTTCTCCGGGAGATAACACCGGGGAGCTGTTTTTT. Amino acid sequence: CAISPGDNTGELFF.

The gene calls are TRBV12-3 or TRBV12-4 and TRBJ1-2, with D uncertain. Trimming took 1 base from V and 3 from J, leaving 6 bases between them. The CDR3 has 13 amino acids. CDR3 in DNA: TGTGCCAGCAGTTTAGGGGTCGACTATGGCTACACCTTC. It translates to CASSLGVDYGYTF.

V and J are TRBV7-9 and TRBJ1-5, with a weak D call TRBD1 (5 bases). V dropped 5 bases and J dropped 2 bases, with 13 bases sitting between them. The length of the CDR3 is 15 residues. Germline values: CDR1 SEHNR, CDR2 FQNEAQ (reference sequence). CDR3 sequence (DNA): TGTGCCAGCAGCCAGGGACCGGGAGGCAATCAGCCCCAGCATTTT. Encoded protein: CASSQGPGGNQPQHF. The whole variable domain, remainder taken from reference TRBV7-9 and TRBJ1-5, is DTGVSQNPRHKITKRGQNVTFRCDPISEHNRLYWYRQTLGQGPEFLTYFQNEAQLEKSRLLSDRFSAERPKGSFSTLEIQRTEQGDSAMYLCASSQGPGGNQPQHFGDGTRLSIL.

This clonotype was recorded only once. V usage is TRBV11-2 and J usage is TRBJ1-4; perhaps TRBD1 as D (6 bases). The V end lost 0 bases, the J end lost 0 bases, and 8 bases lay between the germline ends. This CDR3 is 16 amino acids long. Germline V gene lookup returns CDR1 SGHAT and CDR2 FQNNGV. The CDR3: CASSLEGGATNEKLFF. In DNA, the CDR3 is TGTGCCAGCAGCTTAGAGGGGGGCGCAACTAATGAAAAACTGTTTTTT. Supplemented by reference TRBV11-2 and TRBJ1-4, the full variable domain reads EAGVAQSPRYKIIEKRQSVAFWCNPISGHATLYWYQQILGQGPKLLIQFQNNGVVDDSQLPKDRFSAERLKGVDSTLKIQPAKLEDSAVYLCASSLEGGATNEKLFFGSGTQLSVL.

The V call is TRBV12-3 or TRBV12-4, the J call TRBJ2-5, with 13 bases that match TRBD2. There are 16 residues in the CDR3. Unmatched junction bases numbered 4, after V lost 4 bases and J lost 2 bases. CDR3 protein: CASSYGLAGEQETQYF. CDR3 DNA: TGTGCCAGCAGTTATGGACTAGCGGGAGAACAAGAGACCCAGTACTTC.

V and J are TRBV29-1 and TRBJ1-4; D is perhaps TRBD1 (5 bases). The germline V and J ends were trimmed by 7 bases and 8 bases, with 20 bases remaining between them. Germline CDR1 and CDR2: SQVTM and ANQGSEA. The CDR3 consists of 14 residues. The chain's CDR3 is CSAVPEGQGEKLFF. The CDR3 coding sequence is TGCAGCGCCGTCCCTGAGGGGCAAGGGGAAAAACTGTTTTTT.

A single count supports this clonotype. The J gene is TRBJ2-7, the V gene TRBV7-9; TRBD2 matches at 12 bases. The CDR3 totals 16 residues. CDR1 is SEHNR and CDR2 is FQNEAQ in the germline V gene (reference sequence). The V and J ends lost 5 bases and 2 bases, in that order; junction bases with no gene match: 7. CDR3 nucleotides: TGTGCCAGCAGCGCCGTGACTAGCGGGGGTGCCTACGAGCAGTACTTC. Its protein product is CASSAVTSGGAYEQYF.

The genes are TRBV7-9 and TRBJ2-7; D remains ambiguous. The germline gives CDR1 SEHNR, CDR2 FQNEAQ (reference sequence). This CDR3 comprises 13 residues. V lost 0 bases and J lost 3, with 6 bases in between. This chain's CDR3 is CASSLAANYEQYF. The CDR3 nucleotides are TGTGCCAGCAGCTTAGCAGCCAACTACGAGCAGTACTTC. The variable domain in full, with the rest retrieved from reference TRBV7-9 and TRBJ2-7, is DTGVSQNPRHKITKRGQNVTFRCDPISEHNRLYWYRQTLGQGPEFLTYFQNEAQLEKSRLLSDRFSAERPKGSFSTLEIQRTEQGDSAMYLCASSLAANYEQYFGPGTRLTVT.

V is TRBV20-1 and J is TRBJ2-7, with TRBD2 matching 7 bases. V lost 5 bases, J lost 2 bases, and 9 bases stayed unmatched. Looked up from germline, CDR1 is DFQATT and CDR2 is SNEGSKA (reference sequence). CDR3 length equals 14 residues. The CDR3 bases are TGCAGTGCTGCGCGGGGGTCAGAGCCCTACGAGCAGTACTTC. The encoded protein is CSAARGSEPYEQYF.

This chain links TRBV7-9 with TRBJ2-5; 7 nucleotides align to TRBD2. Germline CDR1 reads SEHNR; CDR2 reads FQNEAQ (reference sequence). The CDR3 is made up of 17 amino acids. Unmatched junction bases numbered 14, after V lost 5 bases and J lost 2 bases. For the CDR3, the DNA is TGTGCCAGCAGCCCCAAAGGTGGGGGGGGACCACAAGAGACCCAGTACTTC. The encoded protein is CASSPKGGGGPQETQYF.

This chain joins TRBV2 and TRBJ2-1; D is unresolved. The CDR3 is made up of 18 amino acids. V was trimmed by 2 bases and J by 0 bases, leaving 17 bases between them. CDR1 is SNHLY and CDR2 is FYNNEI in the germline V gene. CDR3 sequence (DNA): TGTGCCAGCAGTGAATATTGGATTCCCAGGAGCTCCTACAATGAGCAGTTCTTC. Amino acid sequence: CASSEYWIPRSSYNEQFF.

The gene calls are TRBV4-1 and TRBJ2-1; possibly TRBD1 or TRBD2 for D (6 bases each). Germline V CDR1 and CDR2: MGHRA, YSYEKL. There are 16 residues in the CDR3. V gave up 0 bases and J gave up 9 bases, with 18 bases separating them. CDR3 nucleotides: TGCGCCAGCAGCCAAGACCACGGGGGCCTACTCGTTGAGCAGTTCTTC. Amino acid sequence: CASSQDHGGLLVEQFF.

This chain joins TRBV3-1 and TRBJ2-1; a possible D gene is TRBD1 (6 bases). V lost 0 bases and J 6 bases, leaving 21 bases between the germline ends. Germline CDR1 reads LGHDT; CDR2 reads YNNKEL (reference sequence). CDR3 length: 18 residues. The CDR3 DNA reads as TGTGCCAGCAGCCAAGACTTGGTGGGACATCGAGATCTCAATGAGCAGTTCTTC. Residues: CASSQDLVGHRDLNEQFF.

The chain recombines TRBV12-3 or TRBV12-4 with TRBJ1-2; tentative D call: TRBD1 (5 bases). V was clipped by 6 bases and J by 1 base, with 12 bases between them. This CDR3 has 14 residues. CDR3 residues: CASSPTTVNYGYTF. CDR3 coding DNA: TGTGCCAGCAGCCCCACGACAGTTAACTATGGCTACACCTTC.

The CDR3 DNA is TGTGCCAGCAGCCCTGGACAGGCCACTGAAGCTTTCTTT. Protein sequence: CASSPGQATEAFF. The V gene is TRBV7-3, the J gene TRBJ1-1; TRBD1 matches at 7 bases. With V trimmed by 5 bases and J by 4 bases, 4 bases remained unmatched. This CDR3 is 13 amino acids long. Per germline, CDR1 SGHTA and CDR2 FQGTGA.

V is TRBV4-1 and J is TRBJ1-6; D ambiguous. Trimming stripped 4 bases from V and 7 bases from J, with 8 bases between. The CDR3 extends over 13 amino acids. Germline V lookup: CDR1 MGHRA, CDR2 YSYEKL. The CDR3 nucleotides are TGCGCCAGCAGCCCCCAGGTCAATTCACCCCTCCACTTT. It is translated as CASSPQVNSPLHF.

This chain joins TRBV20-1 and TRBJ2-7, with 8 bases fitting TRBD2. The length of the CDR3 is 16 residues. Germline V gene sequence: CDR1 DFQATT, CDR2 SNEGSKA (reference sequence). The V and J ends lost 6 bases and 2 bases, in that order; junction bases with no gene match: 15. This CDR3 reads CSAYPDTSGATYEQYF. For the CDR3, the DNA is TGCAGTGCCTACCCGGATACTAGCGGTGCGACCTACGAGCAGTACTTC.

The rearrangement joins TRBV3-1 to TRBJ2-7; possibly TRBD2 for D (5 bases). CDR1 and CDR2 from the germline V gene are LGHDT and YNNKEL (reference sequence). V shed 3 bases and J shed 2 bases, with 8 bases lying between them. The CDR3 has 13 residues. The CDR3 spells CASSQDSTYEQYF. The CDR3 region has the DNA TGTGCCAGCAGCCAGGACTCTACCTACGAGCAGTACTTC.

The V gene is TRBV6-5, the J gene TRBJ2-3; D is undetermined. This CDR3 is 14 amino acids long. The germline V gene encodes CDR1 MNHEY and CDR2 SVGAGI. V lost 5 bases to trimming and J lost 0 bases, with 9 bases between them. CDR3 in amino acids: CASSTELSTDTQYF. CDR3 in DNA: TGTGCCAGCAGTACGGAGTTGAGCACAGATACGCAGTATTTT.

The rearrangement joins TRBV19 to TRBJ2-7; D unclear. The CDR3 sequence is 14 residues long. V lost 3 bases to trimming and J lost 1 base, with 10 bases between them. Per germline, CDR1 LNHDA and CDR2 SQIVND (reference sequence). The CDR3 region is CASSIRSPSYEQYF. CDR3 DNA: TGTGCCAGTAGTATCCGGTCCCCATCCTACGAGCAGTACTTC.

The rearrangement uses TRBV6-5 and TRBJ1-1, with D hard to call. Per germline, CDR1 MNHEY and CDR2 SVGAGI. The CDR3 runs to 14 residues. V shed 5 bases and J shed 4 bases, with 14 bases lying between them. CDR3 residues: CASSLSDFFTEAFF. The CDR3 coding sequence is TGTGCCAGCAGTCTATCCGATTTTTTCACTGAAGCTTTCTTT.

The rearrangement links TRBV24-1 to TRBJ2-1, with 7 nucleotides matching TRBD1. This CDR3 is built from 13 residues. The junction had 1 base not matched to a gene; V was cut back by 4 bases and J by 5 bases. Looked up from germline, CDR1 is KGHDR and CDR2 is SFDVKD. The CDR3 bases are TGTGCCACCAGTGAAGGGGGCGACAATGAGCAGTTCTTC. Its protein is CATSEGGDNEQFF.